Below, 30 T cell receptor beta chains from the same sample are listed, as sequenced in a study of T cell responses to AZD1222 COVID-19 vaccine. TCRdb's copy holds only in-frame clones and misses some; the assay was immunoSEQ multiplex PCR. The table has roughly 140,000 clones, approximately 90% seen once. The specimen comprised peripheral blood, sampled after recovery from COVID-19. These receptor sequences come from an adult who had recovered from COVID-19.

Only one count was recorded for this clone. This chain links TRBV7-9 with TRBJ2-7, with 8 bases fitting TRBD1. Germline lookup yields CDR1 SEHNR and CDR2 FQNEAQ (reference sequence). After removal of 4 bases from V and 4 bases from J, the junction contained 6 bases not matched to a gene. The CDR3 runs 14 residues. In DNA form, the CDR3 reads TGTGCCAGCAGCTCACAGGGGGTAAGGTACGAGCAGTACTTC. Residues: CASSSQGVRYEQYF.

This chain connects TRBV2 to TRBJ1-2, with TRBD1 as a possible D gene (5 bases). This CDR3 comprises 14 residues. V lost 10 bases and J lost 0, with 15 bases in between. Germline V gene sequence: CDR1 SNHLY, CDR2 FYNNEI. CDR3 DNA sequence: TGTGCCATGGCGGGGGTACAAGCTAACTATGGCTACACCTTC. This gives the protein CAMAGVQANYGYTF. The full variable domain, its missing parts supplied by reference TRBV2 and TRBJ1-2, is EPEVTQTPSHQVTQMGQEVILRCVPISNHLYFYWYRQILGQKVEFLVSFYNNEISEKSEIFDDQFSVERPDGSNFTLKIRSTKLEDSAMYFCAMAGVQANYGYTFGSGTRLTVV.

The CDR3 sequence: CASRAAGGSYEQYF. For the CDR3, the DNA is TGTGCCAGCAGAGCGGCAGGGGGGTCCTACGAGCAGTACTTC. V is TRBV28 and J is TRBJ2-7; TRBD1 might be the D (7 bases). From germline, CDR1 is MDHEN and CDR2 SYDVKM. The CDR3 covers 14 residues. V lost 6 bases and J 1 base, leaving 13 bases between the germline ends.

V gene TRBV10-3 combines with J gene TRBJ2-7; 9 bases align to TRBD1. CDR1 and CDR2 (germline): ENHRY, SYGVKD. There are 13 residues in the CDR3. V trimming: 8 bases; J trimming: 6 bases; junction bases outside the gene matches: 8. The CDR3 DNA reads as TGTGCCATCCAAGGACAGGGGACGGCCGAGCAGTACTTC. This encodes CAIQGQGTAEQYF.

This chain joins TRBV20-1 and TRBJ2-7; the D is unclear. V lost 0 bases, J lost 6 bases, and 6 bases lay in between. CDR3 length equals 11 residues. From germline, CDR1 is DFQATT and CDR2 SNEGSKA (reference sequence). The CDR3, as DNA: TGCAGTGCTAGAGATCACCCCGAGCAGTACTTC. Translation: CSARDHPEQYF.

This sequence joins TRBV10-3 and TRBJ2-7; TRBD2 might be the D (6 bases). This CDR3 is 12 amino acids long. Germline values: CDR1 ENHRY, CDR2 SYGVKD. V shed 10 bases and J shed 0 bases, with 10 bases lying between them. CDR3 sequence: CATAGSSYEQYF. The CDR3 DNA follows: TGTGCCACCGCCGGGAGCTCCTACGAGCAGTACTTC.

This sequence joins TRBV2 and TRBJ2-3; D might be TRBD1 or TRBD2, each matching 5 bases. V was trimmed by 7 bases and J by 0 bases, leaving 17 bases between them. This CDR3 is built from 16 residues. Germline V gene lookup returns CDR1 SNHLY and CDR2 FYNNEI. CDR3 amino acids: CASNPRKGSSTDTQYF. The CDR3 nucleotides are TGTGCCAGCAACCCGAGGAAGGGGAGTAGCACAGATACGCAGTATTTT. The complete variable domain, with remaining parts taken from reference TRBV2 and TRBJ2-3, reads EPEVTQTPSHQVTQMGQEVILRCVPISNHLYFYWYRQILGQKVEFLVSFYNNEISEKSEIFDDQFSVERPDGSNFTLKIRSTKLEDSAMYFCASNPRKGSSTDTQYFGPGTRLTVL.

The rearrangement uses TRBV19 and TRBJ1-1; 9 nucleotides align to TRBD1. With 7 bases clipped from V and 8 bases from J, the junction kept 8 bases outside the gene matches. Germline CDR1 LNHDA, CDR2 SQIVND (reference sequence). This CDR3 is built from 13 residues. The chain's CDR3 is CASTVHGTGEAFF. The CDR3 nucleotides are TGTGCCAGTACCGTTCACGGGACAGGGGAAGCTTTCTTT.

The genes are TRBV5-4 and TRBJ2-3; 11 bases are shared with TRBD2. The CDR3 length is 16 residues. With 3 bases clipped from V and 6 bases from J, the junction kept 9 bases outside the gene matches. Germline V lookup: CDR1 SGHNT, CDR2 YYREEE (reference sequence). CDR3 sequence reads: CASSYRTSGPGDTQYF. The CDR3 DNA reads as TGTGCCAGCAGCTACAGGACTAGCGGGCCGGGGGATACGCAGTATTTT.

The chain uses TRBV5-8 and TRBJ2-7; unclear D gene. CDR1 is SGHTS, CDR2 YDEGEE, per germline. This CDR3 is 14 amino acids long. Trimming took 4 bases from V and 1 from J, leaving 12 bases between them. CDR3 protein: CASSALLGSYEQYF. The CDR3 nucleotides read TGTGCCAGCAGCGCGCTATTAGGGTCCTACGAGCAGTACTTC. The variable domain in full, completed from reference TRBV5-8 and TRBJ2-7, reads EAGVTQSPTHLIKTRGQQATLRCSPISGHTSVYWYQQALGLGLQFLLWYDEGEERNRGNFPPRFSGRQFPNYSSELNVNALELEDSALYLCASSALLGSYEQYFGPGTRLTVT.

The genes are TRBV6-6 and TRBJ1-5; D is undetermined. The CDR3 runs to 13 residues. CDR1 is MNHNY and CDR2 is SVGAGI in the germline V gene (reference sequence). Trimming took 4 bases from V and 6 from J, leaving 10 bases between them. The CDR3 DNA reads as TGTGCCAGCAGTTCAAGTGGCGGTCAGCCCCAGCATTTT. Translation gives CASSSSGGQPQHF.

The chain carries TRBV11-2 and TRBJ2-7, with a weak D call TRBD2 (5 bases). V was shortened by 4 bases and J by 1 base, with 14 bases between the two germline ends. The CDR3 runs 15 residues. Germline V lookup: CDR1 SGHAT, CDR2 FQNNGV. DNA of the CDR3: TGTGCCAGCAGCTACGACACGGGGAATTCCTACGAGCAGTACTTC. Translation: CASSYDTGNSYEQYF.

Concerning this clone itself: The junction shows a germline mismatch at one end, possibly a read error. The chain carries TRBV19 and TRBJ2-3; the D gene is possibly TRBD1 (5 bases). This CDR3 has 14 residues. The V gene's germline CDR1 is LNHDA and CDR2 SQIVND (reference sequence). The CDR3 loop reads CASSVDSSTDTQYF. For the CDR3, the DNA is TGTGCCAGTAGTGTAGACAGTAGCACAGATACGCAGTATTTT.

This sequence joins TRBV5-1 and TRBJ2-3, with 8 nucleotides matching TRBD2. Germline V gene lookup returns CDR1 SGHRS and CDR2 YFSETQ. The J segment lost 7 bases and the V segment lost 4 bases, leaving 11 bases of the junction unmatched. This CDR3 comprises 15 residues. The CDR3 sequence is CASSLPGLEGNTQYF. For the CDR3, the DNA is TGCGCCAGCAGCCTCCCGGGACTAGAAGGAAATACGCAGTATTTT.

This clone was seen a few times. J is TRBJ2-5 and V is TRBV2; maybe TRBD1 (6 bases). Germline V lookup: CDR1 SNHLY, CDR2 FYNNEI. Trimming cost V 9 bases and J 5 bases, with 16 bases left between them. This CDR3 comprises 13 residues. Here the CDR3 DNA reads TGTGCCAGTGGACAGTTCGCGGATGAGACCCAGTACTTC. Residues: CASGQFADETQYF.

The CDR3 loop reads CASSHRVTGNTIYF. The CDR3 coding sequence is TGTGCCAGCAGTCACAGGGTTACGGGAAACACCATATATTTT. The chain links TRBV3-1 (or the pseudogene TRBV3-2) to TRBJ1-3; TRBD1 is a possible D gene (6 bases). CDR1 is LGHDT, CDR2 YNNKEL, per germline (reference sequence). This CDR3 contains 14 residues. V gave up 6 bases and J gave up 4 bases, with 13 bases separating them.

The genes are TRBV5-1 and TRBJ2-7; TRBD2 matches 10 bases. Germline CDR1 SGHRS, CDR2 YFSETQ. The CDR3 totals 15 residues. Trimming took 4 bases from V and 6 from J; bases not matched to a gene: 10. CDR3 residues: CASSAPSGRGVEQYF. CDR3 in DNA: TGCGCCAGCAGCGCACCTAGCGGGAGAGGCGTCGAGCAGTACTTC.

The table lists this clone with a count of one. The chain couples TRBV21-1 to TRBJ1-5; TRBD1, the table's D call, was not compared with the DNA. TRBV21-1 is recorded as a pseudogene. The CDR3 spans 19 residues. CDR3 loop: CASSTRDRALSGGNQPQHF. CDR3 nucleotides: TGTGCCAGCAGCACCCGGGACAGGGCGTTAAGTGGCGGCAATCAGCCCCAGCATTTT.

V and J are TRBV19 and TRBJ1-2, with a weak D call TRBD1 (5 bases). The V end lost 6 bases, the J end lost 5 bases, and 16 bases lay between the germline ends. Germline lookup yields CDR1 LNHDA and CDR2 SQIVND (reference sequence). The CDR3 is made up of 14 amino acids. Written as DNA, the CDR3 is TGTGCCAGTAGGGGGGGAACAGGTCCGTATGGCTACACCTTC. Translation: CASRGGTGPYGYTF.

CDR3 coding DNA: TGTGCCAGTATTACAGGGCCTGGGGCCAACGTCCTGACTTTC. Translated, it gives CASITGPGANVLTF. The J gene is TRBJ2-6, the V gene TRBV7-9; a weak D match, TRBD1 (6 bases). The CDR3 runs 14 residues. CDR1 and CDR2 (germline): SEHNR, FQNEAQ (reference sequence). V gave up 9 bases and J gave up 2 bases, with 11 bases separating them. The variable domain in full, completed from reference TRBV7-9 and TRBJ2-6, reads DTGVSQNPRHKITKRGQNVTFRCDPISEHNRLYWYRQTLGQGPEFLTYFQNEAQLEKSRLLSDRFSAERPKGSFSTLEIQRTEQGDSAMYLCASITGPGANVLTFGAGSRLTVL.

The J gene is TRBJ2-7, the V gene TRBV10-1; 7 bases fit TRBD1. Germline V CDR1 and CDR2: WNHNN, SYGVQD (reference sequence). V dropped 4 bases and J dropped 3; count of bases not matched to a gene: 6. CDR3 size: 14 residues. CDR3: CASSVGGSGYEQYF. CDR3 nucleotide sequence: TGCGCCAGCAGTGTAGGGGGCAGCGGCTACGAGCAGTACTTC.

V is TRBV29-1 and J is TRBJ2-1; TRBD1 aligns across 8 bases. The CDR3 loop spans 19 amino acids. Losses at the gene ends were 4 bases for V and 0 bases for J; bases not matched to a gene: 17. CDR1 and CDR2 (germline): SQVTM, ANQGSEA. Here the CDR3 reads CSVVPAWDRTQFSYNEQFF. The CDR3 DNA reads as TGCAGCGTTGTCCCAGCATGGGACAGGACCCAATTCTCCTACAATGAGCAGTTCTTC.

The chain employs TRBV2 and TRBJ2-5; 15 bases line up with TRBD2. CDR1 SNHLY and CDR2 FYNNEI come from the germline V gene. V lost 4 bases and J lost 4; bases outside the gene matches: 7. The CDR3 spans 17 residues. The CDR3 DNA sequence: TGTGCCAGCAGTGGTCCGGGACTAGCGGGGGGTAGAGAGACCCAGTACTTC. Its protein is CASSGPGLAGGRETQYF.

This clone was detected a few times. V is TRBV28 and J is TRBJ2-5; 7 nucleotides line up with TRBD2. CDR1 and CDR2 from the germline V gene are MDHEN and SYDVKM. This CDR3 has 15 amino acids. The V gene end was trimmed by 6 bases and the J gene end by 3 bases; junction bases not matched to a gene: 10. CDR3 sequence: CASSLGASGEETQYF. Here the CDR3 DNA reads TGTGCCAGCAGCCTAGGGGCTAGCGGAGAAGAGACCCAGTACTTC. The variable domain in full, completed from reference TRBV28 and TRBJ2-5, reads DVKVTQSSRYLVKRTGEKVFLECVQDMDHENMFWYRQDPGLGLRLIYFSYDVKMKEKGDIPEGYSVSREKKERFSLILESASTNQTSMYLCASSLGASGEETQYFGPGTRLLVL.

This clone was counted a few times. The chain has TRBV21-1 and TRBJ2-1; the table's D call TRBD2 went unverified against the DNA. TRBV21-1 is marked as a pseudogene. This CDR3 has 12 residues. CDR3 in DNA: TGTGCCAGCAGCAATAATCGGTTTGAGCAGTTCTTC. Translated, it gives CASSNNRFEQFF.

The chain combines TRBV7-9 with TRBJ1-2; 7 bases match TRBD1. CDR1 is SEHNR and CDR2 is FQNEAQ in the germline V gene (reference sequence). J gave up 4 bases and V 10 bases, and 15 bases lay outside the gene matches. This CDR3 has 15 residues. CDR3 sequence (DNA): TGTGCCATCACATACGGAACAGGGGAGGGCTATGGCTACACCTTC. Translated, it gives CAITYGTGEGYGYTF.

This clone was counted once. The rearrangement joins TRBV2 to TRBJ2-7; D is tentatively TRBD1 or TRBD2 (7 bases each). There are 15 residues in the CDR3. V lost 2 bases, J lost 5 bases, and 16 bases lay in between. CDR1 SNHLY and CDR2 FYNNEI come from the germline V gene. The CDR3 nucleotides read TGTGCCAGCAGTGAACAGGGGGGGAGCTTCCACGAGCAGTACTTC. It encodes CASSEQGGSFHEQYF.

This clone was detected once. This sequence joins TRBV6-1 and TRBJ2-5; the D gene is possibly TRBD2 (5 bases). Trimming removed 5 bases from V and 0 bases from J, with 10 bases in between. Germline assignment: CDR1 MNHNS and CDR2 SASEGT. The length of the CDR3 is 14 residues. Here the CDR3 reads CASSLSGNQETQYF. The CDR3 DNA follows: TGTGCCAGCAGTTTGTCGGGAAACCAAGAGACCCAGTACTTC.

The V gene is TRBV6-1, the J gene TRBJ1-2; D is undetermined. Trimming removed 1 base at V and 4 bases at J, with 7 bases between. The CDR3 is 13 amino acids. Germline V CDR1 and CDR2: MNHNS, SASEGT. The CDR3 DNA reads as TGTGCCAGCAGTGAAGGTGAGGGCTATGGCTACACCTTC. The encoded protein is CASSEGEGYGYTF.

V is TRBV28 and J is TRBJ1-6, with 8 positions matching TRBD1. Trimming cost V 5 bases and J 10 bases; bases outside gene matches: 13. Per the germline V gene, CDR1 is MDHEN and CDR2 is SYDVKM. The length of the CDR3 is 16 residues. The CDR3 DNA reads as TGTGCCAGCAGTCCGCCGTGGACAGGGAGACGGTCACCCCTCCACTTT. This sequence encodes CASSPPWTGRRSPLHF. The full variable domain, rest sourced from reference TRBV28 and TRBJ1-6, is DVKVTQSSRYLVKRTGEKVFLECVQDMDHENMFWYRQDPGLGLRLIYFSYDVKMKEKGDIPEGYSVSREKKERFSLILESASTNQTSMYLCASSPPWTGRRSPLHFGNGTRLTVT.